What follows is one TCR beta chain and its context. Germline CDR1 is SGHDT and CDR2 is YYEEEE. Trimming shortened V by 1 base and J by 6 bases, and 14 bases separated the two germline ends. This CDR3 has 15 residues. This sample was included in a study of OX40 agonist ivuxolimab in advanced cancers. Across the whole study: Having had anti-PD-1, anti-PD-L1 or anti-CTLA-4 therapy before was allowed, and roughly 40% had some.

Data came from immunoSEQ multiplex PCR; TCRdb stores just in-frame clones and leaves some out. The table records about 80,000 clones, 90% to 95% of them present only once. This receptor was obtained from an adult with an advanced solid tumor such as melanoma, head and neck, liver or kidney cancer. The chain links TRBV5-6 to TRBJ1-5, with D perhaps matching TRBD1 (6 bases). The input for sequencing was CD4+ or CD8+ T cells sorted from blood, taken in a trial of the OX40 agonist ivuxolimab. CDR3 bases: TGTGCCAGCAGCTTGAACGGGGGCGCGGGTCAGCCCCAGCATTTT. This sequence encodes CASSLNGGAGQPQHF.